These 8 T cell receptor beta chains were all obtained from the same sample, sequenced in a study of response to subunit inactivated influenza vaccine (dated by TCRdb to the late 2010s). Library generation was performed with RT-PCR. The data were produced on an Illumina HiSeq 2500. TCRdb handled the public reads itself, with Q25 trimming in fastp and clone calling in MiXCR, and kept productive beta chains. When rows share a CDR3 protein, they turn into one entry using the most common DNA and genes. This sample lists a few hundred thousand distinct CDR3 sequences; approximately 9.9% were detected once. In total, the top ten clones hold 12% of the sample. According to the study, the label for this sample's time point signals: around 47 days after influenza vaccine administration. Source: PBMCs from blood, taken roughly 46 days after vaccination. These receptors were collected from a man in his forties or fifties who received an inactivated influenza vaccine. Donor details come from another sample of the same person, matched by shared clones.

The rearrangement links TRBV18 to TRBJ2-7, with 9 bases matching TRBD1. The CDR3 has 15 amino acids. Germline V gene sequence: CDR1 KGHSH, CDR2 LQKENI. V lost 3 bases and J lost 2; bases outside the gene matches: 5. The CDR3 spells CASSPRDRETYEQYF. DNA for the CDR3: TGTGCCAGCTCACCCCGGGACAGGGAAACCTACGAGCAGTACTTC.

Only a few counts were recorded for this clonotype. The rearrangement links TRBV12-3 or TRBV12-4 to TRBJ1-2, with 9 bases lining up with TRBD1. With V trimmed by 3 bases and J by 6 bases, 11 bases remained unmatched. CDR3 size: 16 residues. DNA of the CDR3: TGTGCCAGCAGTTTGATGGGGACAGGGCGAACCCATGGCTACACCTTC. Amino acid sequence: CASSLMGTGRTHGYTF.

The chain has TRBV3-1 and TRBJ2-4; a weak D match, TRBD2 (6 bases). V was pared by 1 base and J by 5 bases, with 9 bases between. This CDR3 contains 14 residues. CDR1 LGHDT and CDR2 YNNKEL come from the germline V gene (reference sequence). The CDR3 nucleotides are TGTGCCAGCAGCCAAGCGGGAGTGGAAAACATTCAGTACTTC. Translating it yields CASSQAGVENIQYF. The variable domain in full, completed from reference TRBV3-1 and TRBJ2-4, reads DTAVSQTPKYLVTQMGNDKSIKCEQNLGHDTMYWYKQDSKKFLKIMFSYNNKELIINETVPNRFSPKSPDKAHLNLHINSLELGDSAVYFCASSQAGVENIQYFGAGTRLSVL.

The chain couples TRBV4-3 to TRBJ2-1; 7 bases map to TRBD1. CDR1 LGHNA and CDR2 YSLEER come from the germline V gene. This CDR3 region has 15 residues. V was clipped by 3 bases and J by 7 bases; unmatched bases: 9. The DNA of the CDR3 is TGCGCCAGCAGCCAGATACTAACCAGGGGGAATGAGCAGTTCTTC. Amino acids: CASSQILTRGNEQFF.

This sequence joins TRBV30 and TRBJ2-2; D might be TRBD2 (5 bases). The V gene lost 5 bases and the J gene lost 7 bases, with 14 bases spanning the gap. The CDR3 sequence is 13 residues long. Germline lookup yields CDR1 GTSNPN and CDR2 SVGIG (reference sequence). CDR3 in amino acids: CAWGRGVVGELFF. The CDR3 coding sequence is TGTGCCTGGGGCCGGGGAGTGGTCGGGGAGCTGTTTTTT.

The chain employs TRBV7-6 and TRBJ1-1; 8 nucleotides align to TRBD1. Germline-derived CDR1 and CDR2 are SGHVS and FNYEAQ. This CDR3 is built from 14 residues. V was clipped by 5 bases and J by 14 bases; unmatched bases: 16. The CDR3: CASSRRDRGEVVFF. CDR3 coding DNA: TGTGCCAGCAGCCGGAGAGACAGGGGAGAGGTAGTGTTCTTT.

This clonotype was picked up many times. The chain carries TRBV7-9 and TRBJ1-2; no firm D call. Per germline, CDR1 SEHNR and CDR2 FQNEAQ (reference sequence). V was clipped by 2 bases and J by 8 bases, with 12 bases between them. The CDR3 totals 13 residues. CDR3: CASSLNTPAGYTF. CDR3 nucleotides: TGTGCCAGCAGCTTAAACACACCAGCAGGCTACACCTTC.

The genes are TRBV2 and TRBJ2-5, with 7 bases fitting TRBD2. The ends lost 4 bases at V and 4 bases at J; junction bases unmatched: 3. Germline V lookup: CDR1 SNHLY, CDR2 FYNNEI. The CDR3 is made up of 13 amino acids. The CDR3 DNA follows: TGTGCCAGCAGTGTGGAGCGGGGAGAGACCCAGTACTTC. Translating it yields CASSVERGETQYF.